This paragraph covers one T cell receptor beta chain sequence. The antigen remains undetermined. These data originate in a study of cytomegalovirus exposure and HLA in healthy donors. In the study overall: An early release of data contained 75 million to 100 million unique TCRs, which came from HLA-typed donors. Study-wide points: The study put 150 to 200 TCR beta chains on its list as cytomegalovirus-associated.

Germline CDR1 is KGHSH and CDR2 is LQKENI. With 5 bases clipped from V and 1 base from J, the junction kept 7 bases outside the gene matches. The CDR3 is made up of 15 amino acids. PCR employed 60 Vbeta and 13 Jbeta primers. TCRdb's copy holds only in-frame clones and misses some; the assay was immunoSEQ multiplex PCR. The sample contains about 180,000 clones, 80% of which appear only once. This TCR derives from a girl between 5 and 17 years old in good health and CMV-seropositive. Sample: PBMCs. This chain connects TRBV18 to TRBJ2-5, with 7 bases aligning to TRBD2. CDR3 sequence: CASSSQSGVQETQYF. The CDR3 coding sequence is TGTGCCAGCTCATCCCAGAGCGGGGTCCAAGAGACCCAGTACTTC.